The TCR beta chain described here comes from a study of T cells in Graves' hyperthyroidism and ophthalmopathy (dated by TCRdb to 2018 to 2020). Background for the entire study: Peripheral blood was collected at initial diagnosis, before any treatment. To identify distinguishing TCR V-J signatures, a discovery cohort of 100 patients was used, comprising fewer than 45 with Graves' ophthalmopathy and some 60 with stable Graves' hyperthyroidism. Whether ophthalmopathy could be predicted prospectively was tested in an independent validation cohort made up of some 20 hyperthyroidism patients plus 17 patients who later progressed to ophthalmopathy. The approximately 98 discovery patients were randomly divided into training and test sets at a 7:3 ratio. In more than five Graves' hyperthyroidism patients, the study also compared T-cell repertoires from thyroid tissue with T-cell repertoires from blood. Following sampling, methimazole starting at 30 mg daily was given to hyperthyroidism patients, and high-dose intravenous methylprednisolone was given to ophthalmopathy patients. TCR Vbeta CDR3 sequencing of approximately 140 peripheral blood samples (approximately 44 ophthalmopathy, under 80 hyperthyroidism and roughly 17 progressor patients) is reported in the paper.

Hyperthyroidism patients were newly diagnosed, with disease duration under 2 months, and aged 18 to 65 years. Patients with uncontrolled infections, other autoimmune diseases, pregnancy or lactation were excluded. Clinical symptoms, serum thyroxine and TRAb, thyroid ultrasound, and orbital computed tomography formed the basis for the diagnoses. For progressor patients, blood was drawn at the first diagnosis of hyperthyroidism, before any ophthalmopathy symptoms had appeared. PBMCs were separated from under 11 ml of fresh peripheral blood using Ficoll-Paque density gradient centrifugation. Progressor patients were first diagnosed with Graves' hyperthyroidism and then developed ophthalmopathy during follow-up. Total RNA was extracted using Trizol reagent, and RNA quality was assessed on an Agilent 2100 Bioanalyzer. The germline V end is reduced by 5 bases and the J end by 9 bases; junction bases left unmatched: 5. The CDR3 contains 15 residues, cysteine and phenylalanine counted. Only the CDR3 part of the read is kept: 45 bases, read in frame from the first base. For CDR1 and CDR2, the germline V gene lists SGHTA and FQGNSA.

The TCR beta CDR3 regions were amplified from RNA transcripts. The first round of RT-PCR for the TCR CDR3 was performed with the HTBI primer set and the Qiagen OneStep RT-PCR kit. A second multiplex PCR round built the libraries, followed by size selection and purification. Paired-end sequencing of the libraries was performed with 100 bp reads on an Illumina HiSeq2000. On the authors' methods: SOAPnuke was used to process the raw data, removing reads that contained adapters or uncalled bases, had a mean Phred below 15, or lacked an exact match to the constant primer or identifier. High-quality paired reads were merged using COPE v1.2.5, and each unique nucleotide sequence was defined as a clonotype. MiTCR v1.1 was used to align the clonotypes against IMGT TRBV, TRBD and TRBJ reference segments. Analysis was restricted to V-J combinations with a frequency above 0.0001, which covered approximately 99% of repertoires. A TCS score was defined as the ratio of F50 (clonal expansion) to E x V (chaos), with BLOSUM62-based TCRdist applied between CDR3 peptides within each V-J. Welch's t-statistics and random forest reduced several hundred V-J features to around 14, which were used in a naive Bayes classifier (R e1071). TCRdb's own reprocessing of the public reads used fastp at Q25 and MiXCR and kept productive beta chains. Every entry covers one CDR3 protein and lists the most common genes and DNA from its rows. TCRdb assigned the V and J calls; the authors' analysis was not used. The sample contains 250,000 or so distinct CDR3 sequences, about 15% of them found a single time. Of the sample, around 30% is held by the ten largest clones.

As concerns this clonotype: The clone's antigen remains unknown. No base-level quality is on record; no much larger clone is a single base apart.

General conclusions and limits of the study: Most expanded thyroid clonotypes (frequency above 0.001) were also detected in blood, suggesting blood repertoires may reflect thyroid immune responses. In validation, the model predicted progression to ophthalmopathy a median of about 6.5 months before onset, with about 71% sensitivity and 72.22% specificity. Sample size was not statistically predetermined, and investigators were not blinded to group allocation. Ophthalmopathy was separated from stable hyperthyroidism by a 13 V-J signature model, with over 85% sensitivity and 81% to 83% specificity obtained in cross-validation and 80%/75% obtained in testing.

The sequence was obtained from a woman aged 50 to 65 with Graves' hyperthyroidism that later progressed to Graves' ophthalmopathy. The V and J segments used are TRBV7-2 and TRBJ2-1; the junction holds 15 bases that match TRBD2. The source material was blood. The nucleotides are TGTGCCAGCAGCGGGGGACTAGCGGGGGGAGGTGAGCAGTTCTTC. This encodes CASSGGLAGGGEQFF.